The TCR beta chain under discussion was sequenced for a study of shared clonotypes between healthy human individuals. In the study overall: The plates for each donor numbered three CD4 naive, three CD4 memory, two CD8 naive and one CD8 memory.

Assay used: immunoSEQ multiplex PCR; TCRdb lists only in-frame clones, some missing. The profile shows approximately 500,000 clones, 90% to 97% of them singletons. This clone showed up just once. Distinct nucleotide sequences in the sample also encode this CDR3. The receptor comes from a woman in her twenties or thirties in good health. Input material: naive CD4+ T cells sorted from blood. The subset is: CD45RA+ positively selected.

CDR3 protein: CASSLQGTDTQYF. The CDR3 DNA sequence: TGCGCCAGCAGCTTGCAGGGAACAGATACGCAGTATTTT. V is TRBV5-1 and J is TRBJ2-3, with D possibly being TRBD1 (5 bases). In germline, CDR1 is SGHRS, CDR2 YFSETQ. The CDR3 runs 13 residues. Trimming took 1 base from V and 3 from J, leaving 6 bases between them. Combining the CDR3 with reference TRBV5-1 and TRBJ2-3 gives the whole variable domain KAGVTQTPRYLIKTRGQQVTLSCSPISGHRSVSWYQQTPGQGLQFLFEYFSETQRNKGNFPGRFSGRQFSNSRSEMNVSTLELGDSALYLCASSLQGTDTQYFGPGTRLTVL.